The 17 T cell receptor beta chains below all came from one sample that was sequenced in a study of T cells after yellow fever vaccination (dated by TCRdb to the late 2010s). The library was built by means of 5' RACE. The sequencer listed for this sample is Illumina NovaSeq 6000. TCRdb's own reprocessing of the public reads used fastp at Q25 and MiXCR and kept productive beta chains. Every distinct CDR3 protein forms one entry, paired with its most common genes and DNA. Within this sample are some 320,000 distinct CDR3 sequences, with less than 9.5% of them counted one time only. In total, the top ten clones hold about 3.5% of the sample. Taken with the paper, the label for treatment or condition translates to: live attenuated yellow fever vaccine strain. The input for sequencing was CD4+ T cells sorted from PBMCs, taken 5 days after the yellow fever booster vaccination. Source of these receptors: a man aged 18 to 30 who received the YFV17D yellow fever vaccine.

A single count supports this clonotype. V gene TRBV28 combines with J gene TRBJ1-5; no firm D call. Germline lookup yields CDR1 MDHEN and CDR2 SYDVKM. V was shortened by 8 bases and J by 4 bases, with 9 bases between the two germline ends. There are 12 residues in the CDR3. The DNA of the CDR3 is TGTGCCAGCGGACCGGTGAATCAGCCCCAGCATTTT. It encodes CASGPVNQPQHF. The whole variable domain, remainder taken from reference TRBV28 and TRBJ1-5, is DVKVTQSSRYLVKRTGEKVFLECVQDMDHENMFWYRQDPGLGLRLIYFSYDVKMKEKGDIPEGYSVSREKKERFSLILESASTNQTSMYLCASGPVNQPQHFGDGTRLSIL.

The rearrangement uses TRBV7-2 and TRBJ2-5, with 13 bases fitting TRBD2. The CDR3 is 17 residues long. CDR1 SGHTA and CDR2 FQGNSA come from the germline V gene. The ends lost 1 base at V and 7 bases at J; junction bases unmatched: 9. The CDR3 is CASSLEPGLAGLATQYF. In DNA form, the CDR3 reads TGTGCCAGCAGCTTAGAACCGGGACTAGCGGGGTTAGCGACCCAGTACTTC.

The chain employs TRBV5-1 and TRBJ1-1, with 7 bases aligning to TRBD1. Germline-derived CDR1 and CDR2 are SGHRS and YFSETQ. Unmatched junction bases numbered 6, after V lost 0 bases and J lost 1 base. The CDR3 consists of 16 residues. CDR3 sequence: CASSLDVGTENTEAFF. DNA for the CDR3: TGCGCCAGCAGCTTGGATGTCGGGACAGAGAACACTGAAGCTTTCTTT.

The rearrangement links TRBV10-3 to TRBJ2-1; 12 bases align to TRBD2. CDR3 length: 13 residues. CDR1 and CDR2 from the germline V gene are ENHRY and SYGVKD. J gave up 8 bases and V 7 bases, and 3 bases lay outside the gene matches. The CDR3 reads CAINLAGGDEQFF. The CDR3 nucleotides read TGTGCCATCAATCTAGCGGGGGGGGATGAGCAGTTCTTC.

This clonotype appeared a few times. The chain recombines TRBV6-1 with TRBJ2-3; 9 nucleotides match TRBD1. V dropped 6 bases and J dropped 4; count of bases not matched to a gene: 8. Germline CDR1 is MNHNS and CDR2 is SASEGT. The CDR3 is 15 residues long. The DNA of the CDR3 is TGTGCCAGCAGCTACGGACAGGGGAGTCCAGATACGCAGTATTTT. It specifies CASSYGQGSPDTQYF.

This clonotype appeared many times. The chain carries TRBV7-9 and TRBJ1-4; the D gene is possibly TRBD1 (5 bases). The CDR3 loop spans 16 amino acids. The V and J ends lost 0 bases and 4 bases respectively, with 12 bases between them. From germline, CDR1 is SEHNR and CDR2 FQNEAQ (reference sequence). The CDR3 region is CASSLARGRLNEKLFF. The DNA for the CDR3 is TGTGCCAGCAGCTTAGCGAGGGGCCGTCTTAATGAAAAACTGTTTTTT.

This clonotype was seen only a few times. The gene calls are TRBV5-5 and TRBJ1-1; a possible D gene is TRBD1 (6 bases). CDR3 size: 13 residues. Germline-derived CDR1 and CDR2 are SGHKS and YYEKEE (reference sequence). Trimming removed 4 bases from V and 3 bases from J, with 10 bases in between. DNA of the CDR3: TGTGCCAGCAGCCGATACAGGGACACTGAAGCTTTCTTT. It yields the protein CASSRYRDTEAFF.

This clonotype came up many times. In nucleotides, the CDR3 is TGCGCCAGCAGCCAAGAGGACAGAGACTACGAGCAGTACTTC. It yields the protein CASSQEDRDYEQYF. The rearrangement joins TRBV4-3 to TRBJ2-7; D is perhaps TRBD1 (6 bases). This CDR3 has 14 amino acids. CDR1 is LGHNA and CDR2 is YSLEER in the germline V gene. V lost 0 bases and J lost 3, with 9 bases in between.

The chain employs TRBV6-2 or TRBV6-3 and TRBJ2-6; possibly TRBD1 for D (6 bases). Germline V lookup: CDR1 MNHEY, CDR2 SVGEGT. The CDR3 length is 16 residues. Deletions cut 6 bases from V and 0 bases from J, with 12 bases between. Here the CDR3 reads CASSRQEFSGANVLTF. CDR3 DNA: TGTGCCAGCAGCCGACAGGAATTCTCTGGGGCCAACGTCCTGACTTTC.

This clonotype has at least ten counts. The V gene is TRBV5-1, the J gene TRBJ2-7, with TRBD1 identical over 8 bases. This CDR3 is built from 14 residues. CDR1 is SGHRS and CDR2 is YFSETQ in the germline V gene. Trimming took 4 bases from V and 3 from J; bases not matched to a gene: 6. As DNA, the CDR3 is TGCGCCAGCAGCACCCGGACAGGGAACTACGAGCAGTACTTC. It encodes CASSTRTGNYEQYF.

At least ten counts were recorded for this clonotype. The V gene is TRBV12-3 or TRBV12-4, the J gene TRBJ2-1; D possibly corresponds to TRBD1 (6 bases). V lost 5 bases, J lost 5 bases, and 16 bases lay in between. The CDR3 is 15 residues long. The CDR3 DNA follows: TGTGCCAGCAGTCTACAGGGTCTTCTCCACAATGAGCAGTTCTTC. This translates into CASSLQGLLHNEQFF.

This clonotype was seen ten or more times. This chain uses TRBV11-2 with TRBJ2-1; the match to TRBD2 covers 10 bases. Germline values: CDR1 SGHAT, CDR2 FQNNGV. The CDR3 spans 15 residues. V dropped 7 bases and J dropped 10; count of bases not matched to a gene: 13. CDR3 sequence reads: CASILGLAGVGEQFF. As DNA, the CDR3 is TGTGCCAGCATCCTCGGGCTAGCGGGGGTGGGCGAGCAGTTCTTC.

This clonotype was seen many times. The CDR3 region has the DNA TGCAGTGCTACTCCGGGACAGGGAGGGTCCTACGAGCAGTACGTC. Protein product: CSATPGQGGSYEQYV. V usage is TRBV20-1 and J usage is TRBJ2-7, with TRBD1 identical over 9 bases. This CDR3 has 15 amino acids. Germline loops: CDR1 DFQATT, CDR2 SNEGSKA (reference sequence). V lost 4 bases and J lost 1; bases outside the gene matches: 8.

This chain joins TRBV11-1 and TRBJ2-1; 7 nucleotides align to TRBD1. Germline CDR1 is SGHAT and CDR2 is FQDESV (reference sequence). V trimming: 1 base; J trimming: 11 bases; junction bases outside the gene matches: 11. The CDR3 loop spans 15 amino acids. CDR3 nucleotides: TGTGCCAGCAGCTTAGGACAGGGCCTCTCGTCTAAGCAGTTCTTC. Encoded protein: CASSLGQGLSSKQFF.

The chain carries TRBV28 and TRBJ2-1, with 7 positions matching TRBD1. V gave up 6 bases and J gave up 2 bases; unmatched junction bases: 7. The CDR3 has 15 amino acids. The germline V gene has CDR1 MDHEN and CDR2 SYDVKM. In DNA form, the CDR3 reads TGTGCCAGCAGCGGGACAGTCACAACCTACAATGAGCAGTTCTTC. Its protein is CASSGTVTTYNEQFF.

Remarks on this clonotype: Given the absence of the conserved phenylalanine or tryptophan at the CDR3 end, a read error is likely. The DNA is omitted, as the CDR3 cannot be located on it reliably, and the CDR3 follows TCRdb's listing. V is TRBV2 and J is TRBJ2-7; the tabulated D call, TRBD2, remains unverified against the DNA. A total of 12 residues make up the CDR3, ends included. Germline CDR1 reads SNHLY; CDR2 reads FYNNEI. CDR3 in amino acids: CASRVTSGAPSS.

This clonotype was counted ten times or more. This chain links TRBV7-3 with TRBJ2-3, with 7 bases fitting TRBD1. CDR1 SGHTA and CDR2 FQGTGA come from the germline V gene. J was trimmed by 9 bases and V by 6 bases; bases with no gene match: 15. The CDR3 covers 15 residues. Here the CDR3 reads CASRPTGNPAQTQYF. The CDR3 bases are TGTGCCAGCAGACCGACAGGGAACCCCGCCCAGACGCAGTATTTT.